The sequence of this TCR beta chain was determined in a study of T cells in Graves' hyperthyroidism and ophthalmopathy. Study-level findings and limits: Blood held most thyroid clonotypes expanded above 0.001 frequency.

This clonotype was recorded many times. What it recognizes is unknown. Patients aged 18 to 65 had newly diagnosed hyperthyroidism that had lasted under 2 months. Germline CDR1 and CDR2: MNHEY and SVGAGI. Trimming removed 2 bases from V and 8 bases from J, with 12 bases in between. This CDR3 has 14 amino acids. TCR beta CDR3 region amplification was performed from RNA transcripts. A first-round RT-PCR of the TCR CDR3 used the HTBI primer set. TCRdb reprocessed the multiplex PCR reads via MiXCR and lists one record per CDR3 protein. The table includes about 360,000 distinct CDR3 sequences, approximately 12% detected once.

This rearrangement joins TRBV6-5 to TRBJ1-4, with D maybe TRBD1 (5 bases). The TCR originated in a man in his thirties or forties with Graves' hyperthyroidism that later progressed to Graves' ophthalmopathy. The sequencing sample was made of blood. The CDR3 protein is CASSYQPRGEKLFF. The CDR3 DNA is TGTGCCAGCAGTTACCAACCAAGGGGAGAAAAACTGTTTTTT.